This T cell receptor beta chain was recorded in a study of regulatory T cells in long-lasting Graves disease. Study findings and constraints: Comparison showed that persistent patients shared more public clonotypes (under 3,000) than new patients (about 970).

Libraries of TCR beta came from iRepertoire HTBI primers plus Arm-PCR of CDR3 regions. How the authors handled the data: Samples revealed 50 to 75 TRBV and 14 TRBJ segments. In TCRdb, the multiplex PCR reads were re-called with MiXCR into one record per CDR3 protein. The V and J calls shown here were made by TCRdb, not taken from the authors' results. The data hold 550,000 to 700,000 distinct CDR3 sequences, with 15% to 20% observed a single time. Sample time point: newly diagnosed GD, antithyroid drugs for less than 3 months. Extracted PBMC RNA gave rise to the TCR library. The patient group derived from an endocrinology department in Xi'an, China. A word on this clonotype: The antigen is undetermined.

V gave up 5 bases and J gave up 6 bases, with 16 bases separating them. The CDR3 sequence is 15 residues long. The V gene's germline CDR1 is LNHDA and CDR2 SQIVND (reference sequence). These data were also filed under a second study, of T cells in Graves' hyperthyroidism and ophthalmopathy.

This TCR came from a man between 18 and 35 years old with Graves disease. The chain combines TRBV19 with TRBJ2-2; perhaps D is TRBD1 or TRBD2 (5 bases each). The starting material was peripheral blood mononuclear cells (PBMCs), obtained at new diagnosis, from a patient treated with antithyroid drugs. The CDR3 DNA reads TGTGCCAGTAGTCCCCAGGGCGGGTTTCCCGGGGAGCTGTTTTTT. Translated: CASSPQGGFPGELFF.